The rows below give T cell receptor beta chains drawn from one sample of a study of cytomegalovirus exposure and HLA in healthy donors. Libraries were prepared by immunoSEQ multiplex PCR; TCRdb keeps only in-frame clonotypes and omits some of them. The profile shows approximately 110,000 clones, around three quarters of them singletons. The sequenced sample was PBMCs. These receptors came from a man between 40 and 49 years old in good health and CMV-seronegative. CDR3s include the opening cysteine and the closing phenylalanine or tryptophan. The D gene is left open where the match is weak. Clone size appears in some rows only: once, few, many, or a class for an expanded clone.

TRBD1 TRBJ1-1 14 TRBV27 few TGTGCCAGCTATACAGGGGCGGCGTACACTGAAGCTTTCTTT CASYTGAAYTEAFF
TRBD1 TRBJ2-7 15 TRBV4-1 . TGCGCCAGCAGCCTACCGGGACAGGGGCCATACGAGCAGTACTTC CASSLPGQGPYEQYF
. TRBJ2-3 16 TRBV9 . TGTGCCAGCAGCGCACCTTTGGGGGGAGTCACAGATACGCAGTATTTT CASSAPLGGVTDTQYF
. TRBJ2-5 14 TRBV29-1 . TGCAGCGCCCGCGGGATGGACAAGCAAGAGACCCAGTACTTC CSARGMDKQETQYF
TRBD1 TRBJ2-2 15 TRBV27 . TGTGCCAGCAGCCCGGGACAGGGGGCCGCTAGGGAGCTGTTTTTT CASSPGQGAARELFF
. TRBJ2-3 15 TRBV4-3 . TGCGCCAGCAGCCGGAGACGACGGCACACAGATACGCAGTATTTT CASSRRRRHTDTQYF
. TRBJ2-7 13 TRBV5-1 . TGCGCCAGCAGCCCGGGGGACGGGTACGAGCAGTACTTC CASSPGDGYEQYF
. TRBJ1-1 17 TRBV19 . TGTGCCAGTAGTATAGATCACGACGGTGGAGTGAACACTGAAGCTTTCTTT CASSIDHDGGVNTEAFF
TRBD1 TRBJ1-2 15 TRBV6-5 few TGTGCCAGCAGTTACCCGTCCGCAGGGGGCTATGGCTACACCTTC CASSYPSAGGYGYTF
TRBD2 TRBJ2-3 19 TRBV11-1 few TGTGCCAGCAGCTTGGGCCTAGCGGGCTATCTCTTGAACACAGATACGCAGTATTTT CASSLGLAGYLLNTDTQYF
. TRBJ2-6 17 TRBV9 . TGTGCCAGCAGCCCTCAGACTCTTAGCTCTGGGGCCAACGTCCTGACTTTC CASSPQTLSSGANVLTF
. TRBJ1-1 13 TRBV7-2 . TGTGCCAGCAGCTTAGCTGGACAGATGCTAGCTTTCTTT CASSLAGQMLAFF
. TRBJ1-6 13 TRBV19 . TGTGCCAGTACCCCTCCAGGGGCTTCACCCCTCCACTTT CASTPPGASPLHF
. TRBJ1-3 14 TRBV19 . TGTGCCAGTAGGGTTCGGTTTTCTGGAAACACCATATATTTT CASRVRFSGNTIYF
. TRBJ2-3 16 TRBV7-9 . TGTGCCAGCAGCTTAATCTCGAGTCTTGCCCCAGATACGCAGTATTTT CASSLISSLAPDTQYF
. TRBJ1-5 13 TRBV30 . TGTGCCTGGAGTGTCAGGGCGGCTCAGCCCCAGCATTTT CAWSVRAAQPQHF
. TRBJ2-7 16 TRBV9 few TGTGCCAGCAGCGTACAAGCAGGGTCCCGGGGGTACGAGCAGTACTTC CASSVQAGSRGYEQYF
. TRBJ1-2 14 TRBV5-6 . TGTGCCAGCAGCCCGAGGAACGGCCCCTATGGCTACACCTTC CASSPRNGPYGYTF
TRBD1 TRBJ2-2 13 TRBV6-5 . TGTGCCAGCAGTCCCGGGACAGGGCAGGAGCTGTTTTTT CASSPGTGQELFF
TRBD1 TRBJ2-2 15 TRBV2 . TGTGCCAGCAGCGCCGGGACAGGGTTGCCCGGGGAGCTGTTTTTT CASSAGTGLPGELFF
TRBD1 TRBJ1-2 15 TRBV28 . TGTGCCAGCAGTCCCCAACAGGGGCAAGCGAGAGGCTACACCTTC CASSPQQGQARGYTF
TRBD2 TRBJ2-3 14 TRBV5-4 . TGTGCCAGCAGCTTAGCGGGGGGGCTGGATACGCAGTATTTT CASSLAGGLDTQYF
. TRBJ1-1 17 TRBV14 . TGTGCCAGCAGCCAAGAGGTCAGATTGGGGCCGATGGGTGAAGCTTTCTTT CASSQEVRLGPMGEAFF
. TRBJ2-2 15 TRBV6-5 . TGTGCCAGCAAGACAGGCACCTTAAACACCGGGGAGCTGTTTTTT CASKTGTLNTGELFF
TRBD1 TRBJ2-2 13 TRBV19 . TGTGCCACAAACCAGGGGGCCGCCGGGGAGCTGTTTTTT CATNQGAAGELFF
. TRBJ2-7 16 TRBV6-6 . TGTGCCAGCAGTTCCCTGCCTGGGGGGAAATCCTACGAGCAGTACTTC CASSSLPGGKSYEQYF
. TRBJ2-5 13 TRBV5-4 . TGTGCCAGCAGCTTAGGAGCTCAAGAGACCCAGTACTTC CASSLGAQETQYF
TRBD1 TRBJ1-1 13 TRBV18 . TGTGCCAGCTCACCCGACAGGGACACTGAAGCTTTCTTT CASSPDRDTEAFF
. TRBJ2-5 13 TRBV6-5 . TGTGCCAGCAGTTACCGGGGGGCAGAGACCCAGTACTTC CASSYRGAETQYF
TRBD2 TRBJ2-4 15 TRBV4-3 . TGCGCCAGCAGCCAAGATCCGGGGGGGGTCAACATTCAGTACTTC CASSQDPGGVNIQYF
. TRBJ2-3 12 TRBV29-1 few TGCAGCGTTGACCCGAGGCTGGGTACGCAGTATTTT CSVDPRLGTQYF
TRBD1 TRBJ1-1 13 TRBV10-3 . TGTGCCACGACAGGGCAGAGCAACACTGAAGCTTTCTTT CATTGQSNTEAFF
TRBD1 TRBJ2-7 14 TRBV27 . TGTGCCAGCAGTTGGGGACAGGGGGATTACGAGCAGTACTTC CASSWGQGDYEQYF
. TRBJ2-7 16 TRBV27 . TGTGCCAGCAGGCCCAGACCGGGTCCCACCACCTACGAGCAGTACTTC CASRPRPGPTTYEQYF
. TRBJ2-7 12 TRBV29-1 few TGCAGCGTCGGACAGTCCCCCTACGAGCAGTACTTC CSVGQSPYEQYF
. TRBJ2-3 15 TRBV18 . TGTGCCAGCTCACCGCCGTCGGGGGGCACAGATACGCAGTATTTT CASSPPSGGTDTQYF
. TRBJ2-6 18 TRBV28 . TGTGCCAGCAGTTTAGGGGGAGGATCCCTCTCTGGGGCCAACGTCCTGACTTTC CASSLGGGSLSGANVLTF
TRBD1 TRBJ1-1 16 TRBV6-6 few TGTGCCAGCAGTTCCCAGAGGACAGGGAGGAACACTGAAGCTTTCTTT CASSSQRTGRNTEAFF
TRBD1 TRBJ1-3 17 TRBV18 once TGTGCCAGCTCACCGCGTGGGACAGCAGATTCTGGAAACACCATATATTTT CASSPRGTADSGNTIYF
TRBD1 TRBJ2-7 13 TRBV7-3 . TGTGCCAGCAGCACCGGGACAGGGGGCGAGCAGTACTTC CASSTGTGGEQYF
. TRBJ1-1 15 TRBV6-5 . TGTGCCAGCAGTTCTTACAGGTTCGGAAGCGCTGAAGCTTTCTTT CASSSYRFGSAEAFF
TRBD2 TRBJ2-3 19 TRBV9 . TGTGCCAGCAGCGATCCGCCGGGACTAGCGGGGGGAGTGATAGGTACGCAGTATTTT CASSDPPGLAGGVIGTQYF
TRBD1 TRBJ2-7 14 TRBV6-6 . TGTGCCAGCAGGTTACAGGGGGCGGCTTCCGAGCAGTACTTC CASRLQGAASEQYF
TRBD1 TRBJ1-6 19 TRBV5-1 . TGCGCCAGCAGCTTGGCCGGGACAGGGGCTAGCTCCTATAATTCACCCCTCCACTTT CASSLAGTGASSYNSPLHF
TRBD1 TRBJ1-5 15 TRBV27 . TGTGCCAGCAGTTTGGGGACAGGGGGCAGTCAGCCCCAGCATTTT CASSLGTGGSQPQHF
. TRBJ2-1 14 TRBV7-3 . TGTGCCAGCAGCTTAACCGGGGGTCTCGATGAGCAGTTCTTC CASSLTGGLDEQFF
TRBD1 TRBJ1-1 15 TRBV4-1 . TGCGCCAGCAGCCAAGATAGGGCAGGGGGCACTGAAGCTTTCTTT CASSQDRAGGTEAFF
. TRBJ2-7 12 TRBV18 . TGTGCCAGCTCACCGACAGGTTACGAGCAGTACTTC CASSPTGYEQYF
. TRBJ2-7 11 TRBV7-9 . TGTGCCAGCAGCATAACCTACGAGCAGTACTTC CASSITYEQYF
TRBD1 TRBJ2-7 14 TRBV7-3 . TGTGCCAGCAGCCACCCGGGACAGGGTTACGAGCAGTACTTC CASSHPGQGYEQYF
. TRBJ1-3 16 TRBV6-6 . TGTGCCAGCTATTCCCAGGGGCTAGCCTCTGGAAACACCATATATTTT CASYSQGLASGNTIYF
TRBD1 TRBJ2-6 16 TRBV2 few TGTGCCAGCAGTCAACCTACAGGGGCCGGGGCCAACGTCCTGACTTTC CASSQPTGAGANVLTF
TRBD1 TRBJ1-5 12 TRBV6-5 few TGTGCCAGCAGGACAGGGGAGGGATCCCAGCATTTT CASRTGEGSQHF
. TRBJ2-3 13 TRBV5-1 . TGCGCCAGCAGCTTGGACTTCACAGATACGCAGTATTTT CASSLDFTDTQYF
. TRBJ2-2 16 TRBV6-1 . TGTGCCAGCAGTGACCCGGGACACCGAATCACCGGGGAGCTGTTTTTT CASSDPGHRITGELFF